This T cell receptor beta chain was captured by sequencing in a study of regulatory T cells in long-lasting Graves disease. Building of the TCR beta libraries involved iRepertoire HTBI primers and Arm-PCR of CDR3 regions. TCRdb re-called the multiplex PCR reads with MiXCR, one entry per CDR3 protein. This sample carries roughly 420,000 distinct CDR3 sequences, 16% of them seen once, and the ten largest clones take about 10%. Time point reported: newly diagnosed GD, antithyroid drugs for less than 3 months. TCR sequences were obtained from RNA taken from PBMCs. CDR3 length: 13 residues. The ends lost 5 bases at V and 6 bases at J; junction bases unmatched: 3. The germline gives CDR1 LNHNV, CDR2 YYDKDF (reference sequence). These data are also associated with another study on T cells in Graves' hyperthyroidism and ophthalmopathy.

The sample was peripheral blood mononuclear cells (PBMCs), taken at new diagnosis, from a patient treated with antithyroid drugs. This receptor was identified in a woman in her twenties or thirties with Graves disease. The chain joins TRBV15 to TRBJ2-3; 9 bases map to TRBD2. CDR3 sequence (DNA): TGTGCCACCAGCGGTAGCGGGAGCGATACGCAGTATTTT. This codes for CATSGSGSDTQYF.